The clone carrying this TCR beta chain was found a few times. Its antigen is still unknown. This specimen belongs to a study of cytomegalovirus exposure and HLA in healthy donors. The CDR3 is 14 amino acids. The V segment lost 7 bases and the J segment 5 bases; nucleotides outside the gene matches: 10. Per germline, CDR1 MNHNY and CDR2 SVGAGI (reference sequence). Overall study results and limits: A prior analysis recorded that most TCR beta V segments were productive about 87% or about 30% of the time. Most CMV-associated TCR beta chains appeared HLA-restricted in a later analysis.

PCR amplification relied on 60 Vbeta primers (plus 13 Jbeta primers). Assay used: immunoSEQ multiplex PCR; TCRdb lists only in-frame clones, some missing. The data show roughly 100,000 clones, over 80% seen once. The specimen sequenced was PBMCs. The receptor comes from a female donor in good health and CMV-seropositive. V and J are TRBV6-6 and TRBJ1-1, with 7 bases identical to TRBD1. CDR3 nucleotide sequence: TGTGCCAGCACCCCACAGGGGAGAGGAACTGAAGCTTTCTTT. It encodes CASTPQGRGTEAFF.